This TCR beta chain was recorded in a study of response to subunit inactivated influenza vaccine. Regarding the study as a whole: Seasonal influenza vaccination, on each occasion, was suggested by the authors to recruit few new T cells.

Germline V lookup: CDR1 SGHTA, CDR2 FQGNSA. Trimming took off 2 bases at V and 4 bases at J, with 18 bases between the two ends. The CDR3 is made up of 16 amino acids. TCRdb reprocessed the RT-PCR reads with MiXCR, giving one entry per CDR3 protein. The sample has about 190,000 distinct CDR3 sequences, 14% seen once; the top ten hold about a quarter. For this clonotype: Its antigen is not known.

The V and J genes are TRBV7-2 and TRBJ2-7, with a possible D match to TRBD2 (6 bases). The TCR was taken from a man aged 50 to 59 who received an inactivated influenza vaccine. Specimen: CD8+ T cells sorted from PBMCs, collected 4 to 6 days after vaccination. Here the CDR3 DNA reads TGTGCCAGCAGCTTAACTACGGGACTGGGAGATTACGAGCAGTACTTC. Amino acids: CASSLTTGLGDYEQYF.